This record looks at one T cell receptor (beta chain) sequence and its context. The junction and the germline gene differ at one end; a read error may be behind it. These data belong to a study of kidney transplant recipient with SARS-CoV-2 infection. TCRdb reanalysed the reads using MiXCR and keeps one entry per CDR3 protein. The sample shows fewer than 250,000 distinct CDR3 sequences, roughly 26% of them seen only once. This receptor was identified in a male patient younger than 45 who had COVID-19 and was a kidney transplant recipient. Some T cells may trace back to the graft donor. This material consisted of a blood sample, taken at baseline and on day 111 from a kidney transplant recipient.

The CDR3 spells CAASGGQGYTGELFF. The CDR3 bases are TGTGCCGCCAGCGGGGGACAGGGGTACACCGGGGAGCTGTTTTTT. The J gene is TRBJ2-2, the V gene TRBV24-1; 10 nucleotides match TRBD1. This CDR3 region has 15 residues. The germline gives CDR1 KGHDR, CDR2 SFDVKD.